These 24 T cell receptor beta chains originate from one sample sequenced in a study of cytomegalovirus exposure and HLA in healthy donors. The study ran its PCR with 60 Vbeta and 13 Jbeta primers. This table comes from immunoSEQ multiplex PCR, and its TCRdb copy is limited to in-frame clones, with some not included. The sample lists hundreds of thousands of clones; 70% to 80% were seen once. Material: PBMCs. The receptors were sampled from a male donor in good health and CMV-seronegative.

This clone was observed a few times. The DNA of the CDR3 is TGCGCCAGCAAAAGGTACGAGGAGGGGAACACTGAAGCTTTCTTT. Protein: CASKRYEEGNTEAFF. V and J are TRBV4-1 and TRBJ1-1; D is unresolved. The germline CDR1 and CDR2 sequences are MGHRA and YSYEKL. Trimming took off 7 bases at V and 1 base at J, with 16 bases between the two ends. The CDR3 loop spans 15 amino acids.

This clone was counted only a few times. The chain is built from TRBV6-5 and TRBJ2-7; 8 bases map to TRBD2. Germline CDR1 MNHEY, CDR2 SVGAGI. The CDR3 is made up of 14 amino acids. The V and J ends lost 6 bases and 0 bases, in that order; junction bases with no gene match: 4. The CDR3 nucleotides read TGTGCCAGCAGGATTAGCGGGAACTCCTACGAGCAGTACTTC. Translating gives CASRISGNSYEQYF.

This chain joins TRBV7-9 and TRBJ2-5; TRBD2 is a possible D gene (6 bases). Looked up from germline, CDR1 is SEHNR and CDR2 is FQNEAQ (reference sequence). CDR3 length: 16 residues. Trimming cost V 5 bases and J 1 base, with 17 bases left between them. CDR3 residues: CASSPVGGSVQETQYF. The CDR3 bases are TGTGCCAGCAGCCCGGTCGGGGGATCGGTCCAAGAGACCCAGTACTTC.

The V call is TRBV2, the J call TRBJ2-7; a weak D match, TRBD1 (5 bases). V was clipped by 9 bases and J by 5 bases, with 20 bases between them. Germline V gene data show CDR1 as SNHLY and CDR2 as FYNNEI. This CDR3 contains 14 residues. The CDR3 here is CASNLQGLGDEQYF. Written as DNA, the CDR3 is TGTGCCAGTAACCTCCAAGGCCTAGGGGACGAGCAGTACTTC. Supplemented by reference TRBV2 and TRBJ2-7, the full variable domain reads EPEVTQTPSHQVTQMGQEVILRCVPISNHLYFYWYRQILGQKVEFLVSFYNNEISEKSEIFDDQFSVERPDGSNFTLKIRSTKLEDSAMYFCASNLQGLGDEQYFGPGTRLTVT.

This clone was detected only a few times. The CDR3 reads CASSFRASGQETQYF. CDR3 nucleotide sequence: TGTGCCAGCAGTTTTAGGGCTAGCGGACAAGAGACCCAGTACTTC. The V and J genes are TRBV28 and TRBJ2-5, with 7 bases matching TRBD2. Germline V gene sequence: CDR1 MDHEN, CDR2 SYDVKM. V dropped 3 bases and J dropped 2; count of bases not matched to a gene: 6. The CDR3 covers 15 residues.

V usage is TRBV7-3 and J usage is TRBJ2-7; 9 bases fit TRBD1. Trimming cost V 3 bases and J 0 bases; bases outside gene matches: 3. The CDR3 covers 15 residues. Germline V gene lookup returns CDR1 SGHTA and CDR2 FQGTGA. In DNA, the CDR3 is TGTGCCAGCAGCTTGACAGGGGGGAGCTCCTACGAGCAGTACTTC. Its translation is CASSLTGGSSYEQYF.

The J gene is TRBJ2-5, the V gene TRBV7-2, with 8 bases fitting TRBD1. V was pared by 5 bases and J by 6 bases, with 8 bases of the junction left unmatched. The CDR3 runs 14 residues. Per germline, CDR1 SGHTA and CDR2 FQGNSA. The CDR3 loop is CASSLGQGQQTQYF. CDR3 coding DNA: TGTGCCAGCAGCCTAGGACAGGGTCAACAGACCCAGTACTTC.

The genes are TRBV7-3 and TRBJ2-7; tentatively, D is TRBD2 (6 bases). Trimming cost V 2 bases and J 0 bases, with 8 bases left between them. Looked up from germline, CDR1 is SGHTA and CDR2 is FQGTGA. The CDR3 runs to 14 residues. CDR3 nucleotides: TGTGCCAGCAGCTTAGGGGGGAACTCCTACGAGCAGTACTTC. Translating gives CASSLGGNSYEQYF.

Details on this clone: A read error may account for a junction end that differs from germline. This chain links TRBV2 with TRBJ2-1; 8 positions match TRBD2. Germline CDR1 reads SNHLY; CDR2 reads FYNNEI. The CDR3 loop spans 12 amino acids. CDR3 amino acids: CASSEARGSGIF. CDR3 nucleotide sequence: TGTGCCAGCAGTGAAGCGCGCGGTAGCGGGATCTTC.

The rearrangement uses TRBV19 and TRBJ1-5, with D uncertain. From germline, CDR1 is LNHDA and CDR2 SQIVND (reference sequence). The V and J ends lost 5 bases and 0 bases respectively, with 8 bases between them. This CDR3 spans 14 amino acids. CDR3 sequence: CASSPQYSNQPQHF. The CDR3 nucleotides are TGTGCCAGTAGTCCCCAGTATAGCAATCAGCCCCAGCATTTT.

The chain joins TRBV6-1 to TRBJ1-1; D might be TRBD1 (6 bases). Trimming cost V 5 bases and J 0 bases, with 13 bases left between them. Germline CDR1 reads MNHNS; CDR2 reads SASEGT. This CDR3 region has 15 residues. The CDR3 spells CASSLKGGMNTEAFF. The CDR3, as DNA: TGTGCCAGCAGTTTAAAAGGGGGAATGAACACTGAAGCTTTCTTT.

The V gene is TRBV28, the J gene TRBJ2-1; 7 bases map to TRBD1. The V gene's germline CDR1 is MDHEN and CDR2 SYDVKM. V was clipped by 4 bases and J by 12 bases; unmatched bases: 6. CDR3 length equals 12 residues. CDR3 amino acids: CASSSGTVRQFF. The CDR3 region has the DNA TGTGCCAGCAGTTCAGGGACAGTTCGGCAGTTCTTC.

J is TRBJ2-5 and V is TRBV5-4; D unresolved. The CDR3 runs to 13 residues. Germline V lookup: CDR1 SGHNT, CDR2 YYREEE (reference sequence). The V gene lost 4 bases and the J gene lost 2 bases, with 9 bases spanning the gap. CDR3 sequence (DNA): TGTGCCAGCAGCCCTCCGGAGCAAGAGACCCAGTACTTC. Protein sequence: CASSPPEQETQYF.

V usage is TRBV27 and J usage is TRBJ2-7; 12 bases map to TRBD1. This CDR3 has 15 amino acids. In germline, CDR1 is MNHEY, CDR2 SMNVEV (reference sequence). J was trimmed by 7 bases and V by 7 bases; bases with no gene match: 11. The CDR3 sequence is CASKLTRDRGREQYF. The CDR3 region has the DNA TGTGCCAGCAAACTAACCCGGGACAGGGGGCGGGAGCAGTACTTC.

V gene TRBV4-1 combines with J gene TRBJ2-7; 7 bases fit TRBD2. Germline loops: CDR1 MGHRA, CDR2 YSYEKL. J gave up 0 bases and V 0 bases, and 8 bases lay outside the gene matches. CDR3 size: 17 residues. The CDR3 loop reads CASSQEPKGGLSYEQYF. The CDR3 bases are TGCGCCAGCAGCCAAGAGCCCAAGGGAGGGCTCTCCTACGAGCAGTACTTC.

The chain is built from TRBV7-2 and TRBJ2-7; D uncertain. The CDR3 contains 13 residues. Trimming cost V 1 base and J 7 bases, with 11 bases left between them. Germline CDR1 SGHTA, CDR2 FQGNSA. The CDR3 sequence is CASSLGGPLEQYF. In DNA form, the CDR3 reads TGTGCCAGCAGCTTAGGAGGCCCGTTGGAGCAGTACTTC. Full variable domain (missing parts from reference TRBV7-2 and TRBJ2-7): GAGVSQSPSNKVTEKGKDVELRCDPISGHTALYWYRQSLGQGLEFLIYFQGNSAPDKSGLPSDRFSAERTGGSVSTLTIQRTQQEDSAVYLCASSLGGPLEQYFGPGTRLTVT.

In nucleotides, the CDR3 is TGTGCCAGCAGCTTAGAGCAGATGGAGGGTGAGCAGTTCTTC. Its protein product is CASSLEQMEGEQFF. The J gene is TRBJ2-1, the V gene TRBV11-1, with D possibly TRBD2 on 6 matching bases. CDR1 and CDR2 (germline): SGHAT, FQDESV (reference sequence). The V and J ends lost 1 base and 9 bases respectively, with 13 bases between them. The CDR3 is 14 residues long.

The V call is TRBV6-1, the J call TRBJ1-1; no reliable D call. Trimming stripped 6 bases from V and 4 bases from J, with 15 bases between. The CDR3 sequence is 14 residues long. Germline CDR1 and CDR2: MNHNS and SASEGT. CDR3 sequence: CASSPTRQRTEAFF. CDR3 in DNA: TGTGCCAGCAGCCCCACCCGGCAGCGCACTGAAGCTTTCTTT.

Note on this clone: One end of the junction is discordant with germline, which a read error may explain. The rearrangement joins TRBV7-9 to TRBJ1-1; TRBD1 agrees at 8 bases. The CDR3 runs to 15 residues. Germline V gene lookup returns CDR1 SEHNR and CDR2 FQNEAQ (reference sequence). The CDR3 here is CSSSSRGLGSTEAFF. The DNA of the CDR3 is TGTTCCAGCAGCTCCAGGGGGCTTGGGAGCACTGAAGCTTTCTTT.

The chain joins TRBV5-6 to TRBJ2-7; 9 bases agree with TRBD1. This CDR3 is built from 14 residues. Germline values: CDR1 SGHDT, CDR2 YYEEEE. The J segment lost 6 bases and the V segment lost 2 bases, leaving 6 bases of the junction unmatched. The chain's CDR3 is CASSFGTGIGEQYF. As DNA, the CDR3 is TGTGCCAGCAGCTTCGGGACAGGGATCGGCGAGCAGTACTTC.

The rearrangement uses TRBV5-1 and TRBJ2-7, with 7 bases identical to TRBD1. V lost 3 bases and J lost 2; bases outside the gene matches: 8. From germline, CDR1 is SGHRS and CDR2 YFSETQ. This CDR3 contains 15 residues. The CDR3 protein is CASSSGQVMTYEQYF. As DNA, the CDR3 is TGCGCCAGCAGCTCAGGACAGGTCATGACCTACGAGCAGTACTTC.

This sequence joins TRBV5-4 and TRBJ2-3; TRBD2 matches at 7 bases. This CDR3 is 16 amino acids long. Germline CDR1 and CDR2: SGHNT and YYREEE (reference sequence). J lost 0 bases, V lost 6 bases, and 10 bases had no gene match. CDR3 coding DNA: TGTGCCAGCATCGGGGCGGGAGACCTGAGCACAGATACGCAGTATTTT. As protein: CASIGAGDLSTDTQYF.

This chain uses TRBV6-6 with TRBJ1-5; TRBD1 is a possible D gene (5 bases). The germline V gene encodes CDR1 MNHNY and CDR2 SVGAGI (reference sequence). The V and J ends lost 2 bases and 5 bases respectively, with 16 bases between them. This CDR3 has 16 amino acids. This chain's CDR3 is CASSYQTRQTYQPQHF. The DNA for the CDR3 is TGTGCCAGCAGTTACCAAACCAGACAGACATATCAGCCCCAGCATTTT.

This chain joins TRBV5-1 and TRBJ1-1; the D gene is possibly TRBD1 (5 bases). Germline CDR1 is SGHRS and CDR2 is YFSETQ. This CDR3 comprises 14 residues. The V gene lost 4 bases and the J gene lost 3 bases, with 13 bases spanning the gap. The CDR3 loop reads CASSLGVGHTEAFF. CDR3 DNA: TGCGCCAGCAGCCTAGGAGTGGGGCACACTGAAGCTTTCTTT.